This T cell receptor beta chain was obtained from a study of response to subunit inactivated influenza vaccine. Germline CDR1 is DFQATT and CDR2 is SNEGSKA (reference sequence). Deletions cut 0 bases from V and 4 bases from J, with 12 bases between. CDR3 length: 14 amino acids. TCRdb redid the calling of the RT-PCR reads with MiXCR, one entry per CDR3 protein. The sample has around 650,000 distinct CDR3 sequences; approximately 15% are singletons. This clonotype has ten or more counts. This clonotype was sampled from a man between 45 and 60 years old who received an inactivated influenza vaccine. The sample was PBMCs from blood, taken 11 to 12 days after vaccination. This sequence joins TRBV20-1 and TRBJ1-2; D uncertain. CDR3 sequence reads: CSARDLGNLYGYTF. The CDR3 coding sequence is TGCAGTGCTAGAGATTTAGGGAACCTCTATGGCTACACCTTC.